This is a list of T cell receptor beta chains from one sample in a study of PD-L1 blockade in urothelial cancer. Profiled with immunoSEQ multiplex PCR; TCRdb holds only in-frame clones, not every one. The sample yields 50,000 or so clones, more than 75% seen once. The starting material was PBMCs, obtained around atezolizumab (anti-PD-L1) treatment. The receptors stem from a man between 60 and 70 years old with urothelial cancer. The CDR3 runs from the conserved cysteine through the conserved F or W. Each record gives: J gene, clone size, V gene, D gene, CDR3 DNA, CDR3 protein. The D gene is left open where the match is weak. Rows may omit the clone size; those that give it use once, few, many or a size class.

>TRBJ2-3|once|TRBV11-2|TRBD1
TGTGCCAGCAGCTTGAGCAGGGGGTCTCTAGATACGCAGTATTTT
CASSLSRGSLDTQYF
>TRBJ2-3|NA|TRBV18|TRBD2
TGTGCCAGCTCGCGGGGGGGGCCGTTGGCAGATACGCAGTATTTT
CASSRGGPLADTQYF
>TRBJ1-6|few|TRBV2|NA
TGTGCCAGCAGCGGTACACGACAGTCACCCCTCCACTTT
CASSGTRQSPLHF
>TRBJ1-6|NA|TRBV18|NA
TGTGCCAGCTCACCGGACGGGGGGCTTTCACCCCTCCACTTT
CASSPDGGLSPLHF
>TRBJ2-3|NA|TRBV11-2|TRBD1
TGTGCCAGCAGCCCGGACAGGGTCACAGATACGCAGTATTTT
CASSPDRVTDTQYF
>TRBJ1-1|few|TRBV27|NA
TGTGCCAGCAGTTCCAGCTCCTACCTAGGAGCTTTCTTT
CASSSSSYLGAFF
>TRBJ1-1|NA|TRBV2|TRBD1
TGTGCCAGCTCGGGACAGGGGGCGTCCGGCACTGAAGCTTTCTTT
CASSGQGASGTEAFF
>TRBJ2-1|NA|TRBV5-4|TRBD2
TGTGCCAGCAGCTTAGCGGGGGGCCGCTACAATGAGCAGTTCTTC
CASSLAGGRYNEQFF
>TRBJ2-7|NA|TRBV5-1|NA
TGCGCCAGCCGGACAGCTGGCGAGCAGTACTTC
CASRTAGEQYF
>TRBJ2-4|NA|TRBV4-1|TRBD1
TGCGCCAGCAGCCAAGATCGTGGGTCGGGACAGGGAAACATTCAGTACTTC
CASSQDRGSGQGNIQYF
>TRBJ1-6|NA|TRBV29-1|NA
TGCAGCGTCCTGACAGAGCTTAATTCACCCCTCCACTTT
CSVLTELNSPLHF
>TRBJ1-6|NA|TRBV7-9|TRBD1
TGTGCCAGCAGCTTCAGGGACAGAGGAAATTCACCCCTCCACTTT
CASSFRDRGNSPLHF
>TRBJ2-3|NA|TRBV15|TRBD2
TGTGCCACCAGCAGAGATGGAAGACTAGCCCTTAGCACAGATACGCAGTATTTT
CATSRDGRLALSTDTQYF
>TRBJ1-6|NA|TRBV9|NA
TGTGCCAGCAGCGTAGCTGTAGGAACGGGGTCACCCCTCCACTTT
CASSVAVGTGSPLHF
>TRBJ2-1|NA|TRBV6-6|NA
TGTGCCAGCAGTTATCGGTCTCTCGATGAGCAGTTCTTC
CASSYRSLDEQFF
>TRBJ2-4|NA|TRBV18|NA
TGTGCCAGCTCACCCCGGACGGGGGAGTACATTCAGTACTTC
CASSPRTGEYIQYF
>TRBJ1-2|few|TRBV19|TRBD1
TGTGCCAGTTCAAGACAGGGAAATTATGGCTACACCTTC
CASSRQGNYGYTF
>TRBJ1-5|NA|TRBV2|NA
TGTGCCAGCAACGAGGGCTCGGTGGGTCATCAGCCCCAGCATTTT
CASNEGSVGHQPQHF
>TRBJ2-7|once|TRBV18|TRBD1
TGTGCCAGCTCACCCGGGACAGGGACCTACGAGCAGTACTTC
CASSPGTGTYEQYF
>TRBJ2-3|NA|TRBV7-6|TRBD2
TGTGCCAGCAGCCCCCGAACTAGCGGGGCAGATACGCAGTATTTT
CASSPRTSGADTQYF
>TRBJ1-6|NA|TRBV7-9|NA
TGTGCCAGCAGCCCAGCCCAGGGGCCAAATTCACCCCTCCACTTT
CASSPAQGPNSPLHF
>TRBJ2-5|once|TRBV12-2|NA
TGTGCAAGTCGCTTAAAAAGGACTAGCGGGGGAGAGACCCAGTACTTC
CASRLKRTSGGETQYF
>TRBJ1-2|NA|TRBV2|NA
TGTGCATTTGACCAGGGTAACTATGGCTACACCTTC
CAFDQGNYGYTF
>TRBJ1-4|few|TRBV11-2|TRBD1
TGTGCCAGCAGCTTTGGGACAGGGATGGGTGAAAAACTGTTTTTT
CASSFGTGMGEKLFF
>TRBJ2-5|NA|TRBV9|TRBD2
TGTGCCAGCAGCGTTACCGGGACTAGGTCGTTATTCCAAGAGACCCAGTACTTC
CASSVTGTRSLFQETQYF
>TRBJ2-2|NA|TRBV7-7|NA
TGTGCTAGCAGCTTAGTTGGAGGGAGGAACACCGGGGAGCTGTTTTTT
CASSLVGGRNTGELFF
>TRBJ2-3|NA|TRBV27|NA
TGTGCCAGCAGTTTTAACACAGATACGCAGTATTTT
CASSFNTDTQYF
>TRBJ1-5|NA|TRBV7-2|NA
TGTGCCAGCAGCCCCGAGGGGGATCAGCCCCAGCATTTT
CASSPEGDQPQHF
>TRBJ2-1|NA|TRBV9|NA
TGTGCCAGCAGCGTAGTAAGTAGTGCCGGTTCCATAAATCCCTACAATGAGCAGTTCTTC
CASSVVSSAGSINPYNEQFF
>TRBJ1-2|NA|TRBV5-5|TRBD1
TGTGCCAGCAGCTTGCGTCGGACAGGGGGCTTCTATGGCTACACCTTC
CASSLRRTGGFYGYTF
>TRBJ2-2|NA|TRBV7-3|TRBD2
TGTGCCAGCAGCTTAATGGCGCGGGGGGACGCGAACACCGGGGAGCTGTTTTTT
CASSLMARGDANTGELFF
>TRBJ1-3|NA|TRBV7-9|NA
TGTGCCAGCAGCTTAAGGGGAGGGGTGACTGGAAACACCATATATTTT
CASSLRGGVTGNTIYF
>TRBJ1-3|NA|TRBV5-1|NA
TGCGCCAGCAGCTTGGTGCCCTTACAGTCCTCGACACCTGGAAACACCATATATTTT
CASSLVPLQSSTPGNTIYF
>TRBJ1-1|NA|TRBV6-5|NA
TGTGCCAGCAGTTACTCGGCACAAATGAGGACAGCTGAAGCTTTCTTT
CASSYSAQMRTAEAFF
>TRBJ1-1|NA|TRBV7-2|NA
TGTGCCAGCAGCTGGACAGTCAACACTGAAGCTTTCTTT
CASSWTVNTEAFF
>TRBJ2-1|NA|TRBV10-2|TRBD1
TGCGCCAGCAGTCGTGCACAGGGGGGATCCTACAATGAGCAGTTCTTC
CASSRAQGGSYNEQFF
>TRBJ1-1|NA|TRBV6-5|NA
TGTGCCAGCAGTTACGCCCCGGGGGAACCTAGTGAAGCTTTCTTT
CASSYAPGEPSEAFF
>TRBJ1-3|NA|TRBV10-3|NA
TGTGCCACACGGACCGGGGGATCTGGAAACACCATATATTTT
CATRTGGSGNTIYF
>TRBJ1-2|NA|TRBV15|TRBD1
TGTGCCACCAGCACCTGGGACAGGGACGGAGATGGCTACACCTTC
CATSTWDRDGDGYTF
>TRBJ2-2|once|TRBV11-2|NA
TGTGCCAGCAGCTTAGGGGGGCGGAACACCGGGGAGCTGTTTTTT
CASSLGGRNTGELFF
>TRBJ1-5|NA|TRBV6-1|NA
TGTGCCGGGGGGTTGGTTAAGCCCCAGCATTTT
CAGGLVKPQHF
>TRBJ1-4|NA|TRBV5-1|NA
TGCGCCAGCAGCTTGCAGGGGCATAGGGAAAAACTGTTTTTT
CASSLQGHREKLFF
>TRBJ2-3|NA|TRBV11-2|NA
TGTGCCAGCAGCATAACCGGGACTTCCACCCCCGATACGCAGTATTTT
CASSITGTSTPDTQYF